The clone carrying this TCR beta chain was counted a few times. What it recognizes is unknown. The source of the sample is a study of early T cells in non-severe SARS-CoV-2 infection. At the level of the study: The input, bulk RNA from unsorted whole blood, was sequenced, and chains were unpaired. Study-wide findings and caveats: VDJdb-based matching was biased toward anti-spike CD8 responses and missed private and CD4 specificities.

The library protocol tagged individual cDNA molecules with unique molecular identifiers. Each CDR3 protein is one row after TCRdb ran MiXCR on the 5' RACE reads. The sample includes tens of thousands of distinct CDR3 sequences, around 8% of them seen just once. The source material was whole blood, sampled at baseline. This TCR was recovered from an adult who was a healthcare worker with PCR-confirmed SARS-CoV-2 infection or an uninfected control (not recorded which).

The CDR3 region has the DNA TGCAGTGCTAGAGTTAGTAGACAGGGGACTTCCTATGGCTACACCTTC. Translated, it gives CSARVSRQGTSYGYTF. The chain joins TRBV20-1 to TRBJ1-2, with TRBD1 matching 8 bases. This CDR3 comprises 16 residues. After removal of 1 base from V and 4 bases from J, the junction contained 11 bases not matched to a gene. Germline V gives CDR1 DFQATT, CDR2 SNEGSKA (reference sequence).